This entry concerns a single T cell receptor beta chain. Extracted from the samples, RNA was reverse transcribed into cDNA to serve as the sequencing template. TCRdb's table, derived via immunoSEQ multiplex PCR, lists solely in-frame clones and lacks some. In the table there are about 250,000 clones, approximately 61% of which are singletons. The source of the sample is a study of CD8+ T cells in alopecia areata. Germline V gene lookup returns CDR1 SEHNR and CDR2 FQNEAQ (reference sequence). CDR3 length equals 16 residues. Trimming at V came to 4 bases and at J to 10 bases, leaving 13 bases not matched to a gene.

This rearrangement joins TRBV7-9 to TRBJ2-3, with TRBD2 matching over 11 bases. The sample here was CD4+ T cells sorted from blood, taken at week 0. The sequence came from a human donor with alopecia areata. The CDR3 reads CASSSKLAGELTAQYF. CDR3 nucleotides: TGTGCCAGCAGCTCCAAACTAGCGGGGGAACTCACGGCGCAGTATTTT.